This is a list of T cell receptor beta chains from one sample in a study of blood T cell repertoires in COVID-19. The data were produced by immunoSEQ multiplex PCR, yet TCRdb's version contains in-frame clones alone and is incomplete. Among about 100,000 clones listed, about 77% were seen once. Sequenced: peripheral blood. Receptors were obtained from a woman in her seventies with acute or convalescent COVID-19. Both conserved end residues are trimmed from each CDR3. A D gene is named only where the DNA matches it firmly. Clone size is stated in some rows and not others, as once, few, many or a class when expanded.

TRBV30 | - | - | AWSAGGPGWGYT
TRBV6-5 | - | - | ASSPRRADTEAF
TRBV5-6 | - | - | ASSLDRVDYGYT
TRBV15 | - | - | ATSLPDFSGANVLT
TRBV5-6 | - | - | ASSLLIWGDPREETQY
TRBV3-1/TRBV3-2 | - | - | ASSQTDNSPLH
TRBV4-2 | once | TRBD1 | ASSQTQGQGGNYGYT
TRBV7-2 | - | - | ASSRLRNEQF
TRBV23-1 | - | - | ASSQSVEGTGELF
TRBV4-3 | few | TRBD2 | ASSQDRLAGGNTDTQY
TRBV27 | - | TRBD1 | ASSPYPRQGPNTEAF
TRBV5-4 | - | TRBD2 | ASSLAGTRSSYEQY
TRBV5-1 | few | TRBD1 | ASRPGTDNTEAF
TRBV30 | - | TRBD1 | AWRIRDRETEAF
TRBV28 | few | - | ASSSDYEAF
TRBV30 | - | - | AWSVQSNSPLH
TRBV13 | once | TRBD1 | ASSRRDRSYEQY
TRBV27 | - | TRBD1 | ASSLLGGANTGELF
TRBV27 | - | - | ASSINYQEAQY
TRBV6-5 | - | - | ASSTDSNYEQY
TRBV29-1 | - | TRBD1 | SAGTGGIGGYT
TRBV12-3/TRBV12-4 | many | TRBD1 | ASSRPGGEAF
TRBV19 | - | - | ATRGNEAGNTIY
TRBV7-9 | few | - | ASGKTAILSSSYNEQF
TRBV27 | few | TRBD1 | ASSLQGDGPYEQY
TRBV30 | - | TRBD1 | AWSLGTVNGYT
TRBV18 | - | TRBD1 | ASSGGTGGTEAF
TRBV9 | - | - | ASSVDGQGAF
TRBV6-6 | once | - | ASSGTANTGELF
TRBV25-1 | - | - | ASSDPGGLDNEQF
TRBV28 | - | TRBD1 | ASINRGLYNEQF
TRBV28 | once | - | ASSRGGNYGYT
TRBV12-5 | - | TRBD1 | ASGEGQGRTEAF
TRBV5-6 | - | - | ASSLVDRSSGNTIY
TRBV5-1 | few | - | ASGYAGILNEKLF
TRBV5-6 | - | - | ASSLGSVNTEAF
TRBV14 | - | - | ASSHVPRGAGNEKLF
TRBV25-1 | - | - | ASKGEMNTEAF